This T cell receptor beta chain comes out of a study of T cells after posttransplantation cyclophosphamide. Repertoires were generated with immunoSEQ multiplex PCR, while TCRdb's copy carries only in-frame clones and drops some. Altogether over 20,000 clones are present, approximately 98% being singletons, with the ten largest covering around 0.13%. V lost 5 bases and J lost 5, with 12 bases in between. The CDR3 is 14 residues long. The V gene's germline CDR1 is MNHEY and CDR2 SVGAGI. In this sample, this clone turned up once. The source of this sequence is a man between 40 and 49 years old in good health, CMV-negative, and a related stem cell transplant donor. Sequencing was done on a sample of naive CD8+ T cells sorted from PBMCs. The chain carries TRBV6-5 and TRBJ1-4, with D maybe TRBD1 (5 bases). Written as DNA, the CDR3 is TGTGCCAGCAGTAAGGGGCCTATAAATGAAAAACTGTTTTTT. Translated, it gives CASSKGPINEKLFF.